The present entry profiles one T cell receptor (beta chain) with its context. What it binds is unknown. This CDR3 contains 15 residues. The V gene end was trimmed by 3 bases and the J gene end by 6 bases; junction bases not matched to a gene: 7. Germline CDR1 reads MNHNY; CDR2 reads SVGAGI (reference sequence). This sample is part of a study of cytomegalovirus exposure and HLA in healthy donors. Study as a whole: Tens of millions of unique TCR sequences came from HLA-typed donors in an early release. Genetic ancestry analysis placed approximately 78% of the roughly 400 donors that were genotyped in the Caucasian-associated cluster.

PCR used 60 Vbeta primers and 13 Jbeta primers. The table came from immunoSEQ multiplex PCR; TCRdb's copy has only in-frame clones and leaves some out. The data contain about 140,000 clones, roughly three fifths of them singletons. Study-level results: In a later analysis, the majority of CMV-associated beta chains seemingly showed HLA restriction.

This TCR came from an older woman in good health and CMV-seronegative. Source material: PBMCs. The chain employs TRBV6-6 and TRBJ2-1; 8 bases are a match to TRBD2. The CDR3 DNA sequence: TGTGCCAGCAGTTATGGGGTAGCGGGGCTCAATGAGCAGTTCTTC. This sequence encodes CASSYGVAGLNEQFF.